Given below is one TCR beta chain in context. The antigen is unknown. Molecular barcoding with unique molecular identifiers was used for the TCRbeta library. TCRdb reanalysed the PCR reads using MiXCR and keeps one entry per CDR3 protein. Of about 200,000 distinct CDR3 sequences listed, around 8.4% are singletons. This record comes from a study of T-cell reconstitution after alpha-beta-depleted transplantation in children. Overall study results and limits: Surviving recipient T cells and thymic progenitors produced the high day-60 TCRbeta diversity seen in some patients.

The CDR3 has 14 amino acids. Trimming took 6 bases from V and 8 from J, leaving 20 bases between them. CDR1 and CDR2 from the germline V gene are SQVTM and ANQGSEA. The chain recombines TRBV29-1 with TRBJ2-4, with D uncertain. The sequences come from PBMCs, mostly from graft donor cells, collected 360 days after TCRalphabeta/CD19-depleted stem cell transplant. This receptor was taken from a male patient under 10 years old who had a stem cell transplant for acute myeloid leukemia, so the T cells may come from the graft donor. The CDR3 DNA reads TGCAGCGTCCAAGGGCGGCTAGGAAAAGACATTCAGTACTTC. Translated: CSVQGRLGKDIQYF.